The 27 T cell receptor beta chains reported below all come from one sample, sequenced in a study of blood T cell repertoires in COVID-19. TCRdb's table, derived via immunoSEQ multiplex PCR, lists solely in-frame clones and lacks some. Of 150,000 to 200,000 clones in the sample, 85% were seen once. The sequenced sample consisted of peripheral blood. These TCRs come from a human donor with acute or convalescent COVID-19. The donor label of this sample is uncertain.

V gene TRBV6-6 combines with J gene TRBJ2-2; D ambiguous. Germline CDR1 and CDR2: MNHNY and SVGAGI (reference sequence). The CDR3 runs 13 residues. Deletions cut 5 bases from V and 5 bases from J, with 9 bases between. CDR3 in amino acids: CASSLYPTGELFF. The DNA for the CDR3 is TGTGCCAGCAGTCTTTATCCGACCGGGGAGCTGTTTTTT.

This clone was seen just once. The V and J genes are TRBV11-1 and TRBJ1-1, with D uncertain. Germline CDR1 is SGHAT and CDR2 is FQDESV (reference sequence). V lost 6 bases to trimming and J lost 3 bases, with 14 bases between them. The CDR3 loop spans 14 amino acids. This chain's CDR3 is CASREQAGDTEAFF. CDR3 coding DNA: TGTGCCAGCAGGGAACAAGCCGGGGACACTGAAGCTTTCTTT.

The CDR3 sequence is CASSTGDRFEKLFF. The CDR3 nucleotides read TGCGCCAGCAGCACGGGCGACAGGTTTGAAAAACTGTTTTTT. The V and J genes are TRBV5-1 and TRBJ1-4; tentative D call: TRBD1 (6 bases). V shed 4 bases and J shed 7 bases, with 14 bases lying between them. Germline loops: CDR1 SGHRS, CDR2 YFSETQ. The CDR3 loop spans 14 amino acids.

The gene calls are TRBV6-1 and TRBJ2-5; 11 nucleotides match TRBD2. This CDR3 contains 16 residues. V shed 1 base and J 2 bases; nucleotides not matched to a gene: 3. The germline V gene has CDR1 MNHNS and CDR2 SASEGT. CDR3 coding DNA: TGTGCCAGCAGTGAAGGGCTAGCGGGGGGACAAGAGACCCAGTACTTC. Encoded protein: CASSEGLAGGQETQYF.

This clone appeared a single time. This chain connects TRBV6-5 to TRBJ2-7, with a weak D call TRBD2 (6 bases). This CDR3 is built from 13 residues. The V and J ends lost 6 bases and 3 bases respectively, with 12 bases between them. Looked up from germline, CDR1 is MNHEY and CDR2 is SVGAGI. The DNA for the CDR3 is TGTGCCAGCAGAGACGGGGGACTCTACGAGCAGTACTTC. Its protein product is CASRDGGLYEQYF.

V and J are TRBV2 and TRBJ1-4; a possible D gene is TRBD1 (5 bases). V was cut by 4 bases and J by 7 bases, with 16 bases left in between. This CDR3 comprises 15 residues. Germline V gene data show CDR1 as SNHLY and CDR2 as FYNNEI. CDR3 in DNA: TGTGCCAGCAGTGGGGCACAATCTAGGGGTGAAAAACTGTTTTTT. Its protein is CASSGAQSRGEKLFF.

The V call is TRBV5-4, the J call TRBJ2-5, with D hard to call. Germline CDR1 is SGHNT and CDR2 is YYREEE (reference sequence). Trimming cost V 2 bases and J 2 bases, with 10 bases left between them. The CDR3 contains 14 residues. In DNA, the CDR3 is TGTGCCAGCAGCTTCTCGGAGTGGCAAGAGACCCAGTACTTC. Its protein product is CASSFSEWQETQYF.

This rearrangement joins TRBV3-1 (or the pseudogene TRBV3-2) to TRBJ2-5, with D tentatively TRBD1 (6 bases). The ends were cut back, 3 bases at V and 5 bases at J, with 10 bases in the middle. The CDR3 runs to 13 residues. Germline CDR1 and CDR2: LGHDT and YNNKEL (reference sequence). The CDR3 loop is CASSQFQGETQYF. In DNA form, the CDR3 reads TGTGCCAGCAGCCAGTTCCAGGGGGAGACCCAGTACTTC.

The chain is built from TRBV27 and TRBJ1-1, with 7 bases lining up with TRBD1. J was trimmed by 6 bases and V by 5 bases; bases with no gene match: 9. Germline lookup yields CDR1 MNHEY and CDR2 SMNVEV (reference sequence). This CDR3 has 14 amino acids. CDR3 sequence (DNA): TGTGCCAGCAGTCCTACCAGGGGGGACCCTGAAGCTTTCTTT. The encoded protein is CASSPTRGDPEAFF.

The rearrangement links TRBV4-2 to TRBJ2-1; 10 bases map to TRBD2. CDR3 length: 16 amino acids. V lost 0 bases and J lost 6; bases outside the gene matches: 5. Germline values: CDR1 LGHNA, CDR2 YNFKEQ. CDR3 sequence (DNA): TGTGCCAGCAGCCAAGATGTCCAGCGGGGGGGCAATGAGCAGTTCTTC. Encoded protein: CASSQDVQRGGNEQFF.

This rearrangement joins TRBV27 to TRBJ2-7; 7 bases agree with TRBD2. V shed 5 bases and J 5 bases; nucleotides not matched to a gene: 12. The germline CDR1 and CDR2 sequences are MNHEY and SMNVEV (reference sequence). The CDR3 runs to 15 residues. In nucleotides, the CDR3 is TGTGCCAGCAGTCCGGCCAGCGGGGCTGGGAACGAGCAGTACTTC. It encodes CASSPASGAGNEQYF.

The chain combines TRBV7-8 with TRBJ2-3; D uncertain. The V and J ends lost 4 bases and 2 bases respectively, with 7 bases between them. This CDR3 is 13 amino acids long. CDR1 is SGHVS, CDR2 FQNEAQ, per germline. The CDR3 coding sequence is TGTGCCAGCAGCTCGTCGTACACAGATACGCAGTATTTT. It yields the protein CASSSSYTDTQYF.

The chain employs TRBV6-5 and TRBJ2-5; D is possibly TRBD2 (6 bases). V gave up 6 bases and J gave up 2 bases, with 13 bases separating them. There are 14 residues in the CDR3. Germline V CDR1 and CDR2: MNHEY, SVGAGI. The CDR3: CASRFGRRQETQYF. Here the CDR3 DNA reads TGTGCCAGCAGGTTTGGGAGGAGGCAAGAGACCCAGTACTTC.

The genes are TRBV13 and TRBJ1-1; TRBD1 agrees at 11 bases. CDR1 PRHDT and CDR2 FYEKMQ come from the germline V gene (reference sequence). The trim removed 2 bases at V and 2 bases at J, leaving 1 base unmatched. There are 15 residues in the CDR3. DNA of the CDR3: TGTGCCAGCAGCTTATGGACAGGGGGCAACACTGAAGCTTTCTTT. This codes for CASSLWTGGNTEAFF.

The rearrangement uses TRBV11-2 and TRBJ2-7; 7 bases agree with TRBD1. This CDR3 has 15 amino acids. V dropped 3 bases and J dropped 1; count of bases not matched to a gene: 6. From germline, CDR1 is SGHAT and CDR2 FQNNGV. The CDR3 nucleotides read TGTGCCAGCAGCTTGTCCGGGACAGCGTCCTACGAGCAGTACTTC. The encoded protein is CASSLSGTASYEQYF.

This clone showed up just once. The genes are TRBV6-1 and TRBJ1-1; D unclear. Trimming removed 0 bases from V and 5 bases from J, with 13 bases in between. Per germline, CDR1 MNHNS and CDR2 SASEGT. This CDR3 is built from 15 residues. The CDR3 is CASSEARGVWTEAFF. For the CDR3, the DNA is TGTGCCAGCAGTGAAGCTCGGGGAGTGTGGACTGAAGCTTTCTTT.

The V and J genes are TRBV25-1 and TRBJ2-7; D may be TRBD2 (5 bases). Trimming took 2 bases from V and 7 from J, leaving 9 bases between them. The CDR3 contains 12 residues. Germline assignment: CDR1 MGHDK and CDR2 SYGVNS. In nucleotides, the CDR3 is TGTGCCAGCAGTGAACATCCGGGGGAGCAGTACTTC. This codes for CASSEHPGEQYF.

The chain joins TRBV7-9 to TRBJ1-1; TRBD1 is a possible D gene (5 bases). The CDR3 contains 15 residues. Trimming took off 2 bases at V and 5 bases at J, with 15 bases between the two ends. The germline gives CDR1 SEHNR, CDR2 FQNEAQ (reference sequence). CDR3 sequence: CASSLRWQGNTEAFF. CDR3 in DNA: TGTGCCAGCAGCTTAAGGTGGCAGGGAAATACTGAAGCTTTCTTT.

The chain recombines TRBV19 with TRBJ2-3; possibly TRBD1 for D (5 bases). Germline assignment: CDR1 LNHDA and CDR2 SQIVND (reference sequence). Trimming stripped 3 bases from V and 3 bases from J, with 10 bases between. The CDR3 spans 14 residues. Here the CDR3 DNA reads TGTGCCAGTAGTATCGTGGGGCAGACAGATACGCAGTATTTT. Translation: CASSIVGQTDTQYF.

The chain is built from TRBV11-2 and TRBJ1-6; D is unclear. The CDR3 contains 13 residues. Trimming took 3 bases from V and 13 from J, leaving 13 bases between them. Germline V gene lookup returns CDR1 SGHAT and CDR2 FQNNGV. CDR3 amino acids: CASSFQGRTPLHF. CDR3 sequence (DNA): TGTGCCAGCAGCTTCCAAGGGAGAACCCCCCTCCACTTT.

The rearrangement uses TRBV12-3 or TRBV12-4 and TRBJ1-3; D is uncertain. This CDR3 has 13 amino acids. Trimming left V 1 base short and J 4 bases short, with 5 bases between. CDR3 DNA sequence: TGTGCCAGCAGTTTAGGCGCAGGAAACACCATATATTTT. It codes for CASSLGAGNTIYF.

The V gene is TRBV3-1 (or the pseudogene TRBV3-2), the J gene TRBJ1-6; tentative D call: TRBD1 (5 bases). V was shortened by 5 bases and J by 7 bases, with 21 bases between the two germline ends. The CDR3 runs to 17 residues. Germline V lookup: CDR1 LGHDT, CDR2 YNNKEL (reference sequence). CDR3 protein: CASSSGVWGERNSPLHF. CDR3 DNA sequence: TGTGCCAGCAGCTCCGGTGTATGGGGCGAGAGGAATTCACCCCTCCACTTT.

The chain carries TRBV24-1 and TRBJ2-3, with 16 bases fitting TRBD2. Trimming cost V 4 bases and J 5 bases; bases outside gene matches: 5. Germline V gene sequence: CDR1 KGHDR, CDR2 SFDVKD. The CDR3 is 17 amino acids. CDR3 nucleotides: TGTGCCACCAGTGACGGGACTAGCGGGGGGGCCAGAGATACGCAGTATTTT. Its protein product is CATSDGTSGGARDTQYF.

The rearrangement links TRBV21-1 to TRBJ1-1. TRBV21-1 is flagged as a pseudogene. The CDR3 contains 12 residues. CDR3 bases: TGTGCCAGCCCGCGGCGGGACACTGAAGCTTTCTTT. Translated, it gives CASPRRDTEAFF.

This chain connects TRBV5-1 to TRBJ1-1; D is perhaps TRBD1 (5 bases). CDR3 length: 12 residues. CDR1 and CDR2 (germline): SGHRS, YFSETQ. The germline V and J ends were trimmed by 5 bases and 2 bases, with 7 bases remaining between them. The CDR3 coding sequence is TGCGCCAGCAGAAGGGGCAACACTGAAGCTTTCTTT. Translation: CASRRGNTEAFF. The whole variable domain, remainder taken from reference TRBV5-1 and TRBJ1-1, is KAGVTQTPRYLIKTRGQQVTLSCSPISGHRSVSWYQQTPGQGLQFLFEYFSETQRNKGNFPGRFSGRQFSNSRSEMNVSTLELGDSALYLCASRRGNTEAFFGQGTRLTVV.

V and J are TRBV4-3 and TRBJ1-4, with D possibly matching TRBD1 (5 bases). The CDR3 is made up of 13 amino acids. The germline V and J ends were trimmed by 0 bases and 11 bases, with 10 bases remaining between them. CDR1 and CDR2 from the germline V gene are LGHNA and YSLEER. CDR3 nucleotides: TGCGCCAGCAGCCAAGAGGGGCACGGGAAACTGTTTTTT. This gives the protein CASSQEGHGKLFF.

The chain uses TRBV12-3 or TRBV12-4 and TRBJ2-5; no clear D. Trimming pared 5 bases from V and 2 bases from J, leaving 3 bases between. This CDR3 comprises 11 residues. CDR3 bases: TGTGCCAGCAGTCCACAAGAGACCCAGTACTTC. This gives the protein CASSPQETQYF.